This is a list of T cell receptor beta chains from one sample in a study of T cell clonotyping in hematopoietic cell transplantation. Generated by immunoSEQ multiplex PCR, the TCRdb table keeps only in-frame clones and is missing some. The sample records about 26,000 clones, around 80% being singletons. This sample comprised peripheral blood mononuclear cells, obtained before stem cell transplant. The receptors originated from a woman aged 60-70 years with acute myeloid leukemia. Some clones in this sample may be carry-over from other donors' samples. Both conserved end residues are part of each CDR3. A D gene is named only where the DNA matches it firmly. Some rows mark clone size as missing; the rest say once, few, many or name a class of expanded clone.

V	length	J	size	D	CDR3	DNA
TRBV5-1	16	TRBJ2-7	.	.	CASSVQVGGGSYEQYF	TGCGCCAGCAGCGTACAGGTGGGAGGAGGCTCCTACGAGCAGTACTTC
TRBV29-1	14	TRBJ2-7	once	TRBD2	CSVQGGREADEQYF	TGCAGCGTTCAGGGCGGGCGGGAGGCCGACGAGCAGTACTTC
TRBV29-1	12	TRBJ1-1	.	TRBD1	CSVGQGATEAFF	TGCAGCGTGGGACAGGGGGCCACTGAAGCTTTCTTT
TRBV2	13	TRBJ2-7	.	TRBD2	CASRRESAHEQYF	TGTGCCAGCAGGCGGGAGTCAGCCCACGAGCAGTACTTC
TRBV27	14	TRBJ1-2	.	TRBD1	CASSSPFRTGTMAF	TGTGCCAGCAGTTCCCCCTTCAGGACAGGCACGATGGCCTTC
TRBV9	14	TRBJ1-2	.	.	CASSVGDSSYGYTF	TGTGCCAGCAGCGTGGGCGATTCGAGCTATGGCTACACCTTC
TRBV19	13	TRBJ2-7	.	.	CASSPAAYYEQYF	TGTGCCAGTTCCCCGGCCGCCTACTACGAGCAGTACTTC
TRBV6-5	14	TRBJ2-7	.	.	CASSSTRNSYEQYF	TGTGCCAGCAGTTCGACTAGAAACTCCTACGAGCAGTACTTC
TRBV27	14	TRBJ1-1	.	.	CASSLTARGTEAFF	TGTGCCAGCAGTTTAACCGCCCGGGGAACTGAAGCTTTCTTT
TRBV5-6	13	TRBJ1-1	.	.	CASSLGRGTEAFF	TGTGCCAGCAGCTTAGGACGGGGGACTGAAGCTTTCTTT
TRBV6-4	17	TRBJ2-2	.	TRBD2	CASSDSRGGENTGELFF	TGTGCCAGCAGTGACTCGAGGGGAGGGGAGAACACCGGGGAGCTGTTTTTT
TRBV5-1	15	TRBJ1-1	.	.	CASSLNGGRNTEAFF	TGCGCCAGCAGCCTCAACGGGGGGCGCAACACTGAAGCTTTCTTT
TRBV18	14	TRBJ2-2	few	.	CASSPPGGTGELFF	TGTGCCAGCTCACCACCGGGGGGCACCGGGGAGCTGTTTTTT
TRBV28	12	TRBJ2-7	.	TRBD2	CASSFGGGEQYF	TGTGCCAGCAGTTTTGGCGGGGGGGAGCAGTACTTC
TRBV6-5	15	TRBJ1-6	.	.	CASSYSWTDEAPLHF	TGTGCCAGCAGTTACTCGTGGACGGATGAGGCACCCCTCCACTTT
TRBV19	15	TRBJ2-7	once	TRBD1	CASSIGTGSPREQYF	TGTGCCAGTAGTATAGGGACAGGGTCCCCTCGCGAGCAGTACTTC
TRBV29-1	13	TRBJ1-6	few	.	CSVGMAGDSPLHF	TGCAGCGTTGGGATGGCGGGGGATTCACCCCTCCACTTT
TRBV7-9	15	TRBJ2-7	once	.	CASSPKVRVGNEQYF	TGTGCCAGCAGCCCCAAGGTCCGGGTTGGCAACGAGCAGTACTTC
TRBV5-1	17	TRBJ2-7	.	TRBD2	CASSDYPTGRSSYEQYF	TGCGCCAGCAGCGATTACCCGACCGGGAGGAGCTCCTACGAGCAGTACTTC
TRBV6-5	14	TRBJ2-7	.	.	CASSQTGELYEQYF	TGTGCCAGCAGCCAGACAGGAGAGCTCTACGAGCAGTACTTC
TRBV6-6	10	TRBJ2-3	.	.	CASSSETQYF	TGTGCCAGCAGCTCGGAGACGCAGTATTTT
TRBV11-1	18	TRBJ2-2	few	.	CASSLGFLLGRNTGELFF	TGTGCCAGCAGCTTAGGTTTTCTTCTAGGGCGTAACACCGGGGAGCTGTTTTTT
TRBV29-1	12	TRBJ2-6	.	.	CSVTSGANVLTF	TGCAGCGTTACTTCTGGGGCCAACGTCCTGACTTTC
TRBV7-2	14	TRBJ1-4	.	.	CASSLGVANEKLFF	TGTGCCAGCAGCTTGGGGGTTGCTAATGAAAAACTGTTTTTT
TRBV11-3	14	TRBJ2-1	.	TRBD1	CASSPRTGENEQFF	TGTGCCAGCAGCCCACGGACAGGGGAGAATGAGCAGTTCTTC
TRBV6-5	12	TRBJ1-5	few	TRBD1	CASSYPGGTQHF	TGTGCCAGCAGTTACCCAGGGGGCACCCAGCATTTT
TRBV27	14	TRBJ2-7	once	TRBD2	CASMALAGGTEQYF	TGTGCCAGCATGGCTCTAGCGGGAGGTACTGAGCAGTACTTC
TRBV9	14	TRBJ1-2	.	.	CASSGAPANYGYTF	TGTGCCAGCAGCGGGGCTCCAGCGAACTATGGCTACACCTTC
TRBV4-3	15	TRBJ1-6	.	.	CASSQEDRLNSPLHF	TGCGCCAGCAGCCAAGAGGACAGACTAAATTCACCCCTCCACTTT